This section outlines one T cell receptor beta chain sequence together with its context. V was clipped by 6 bases and J by 5 bases; unmatched bases: 9. Germline V gives CDR1 MNHEY, CDR2 SVGAGI. The CDR3 extends over 15 amino acids. These data are taken from a study of blood T cell repertoires in COVID-19. Study information: Acute and convalescent COVID-19 specimens originated in the United States, Italy and Spain.

The repertoire was sequenced with immunoSEQ multiplex PCR; TCRdb's copy has only in-frame clones and lacks some. The data show 100,000 to 120,000 clones, nearly 80% seen once. The receptor was derived from an elderly woman with active or convalescent COVID-19. The rearrangement joins TRBV6-5 to TRBJ2-5; 10 bases line up with TRBD1. The sample was peripheral blood. CDR3 protein: CASSPGQGLGETQYF. The CDR3 nucleotides are TGTGCCAGCAGCCCGGGACAGGGGTTGGGCGAGACCCAGTACTTC.